These 21 T cell receptor beta chains share one sample of origin, sequenced in a study of patients and donors after allogeneic stem cell transplantation. TCRdb re-called the RT-PCR reads through MiXCR, storing one row per CDR3 protein. This sample has hundreds of thousands of distinct CDR3 sequences, with 35% to 45% found just once. The sequenced sample consisted of blood, either unsorted or a sorted T cell fraction (not recorded which). The source is a human donor who was either an allogeneic HSCT recipient or a stem cell or donor lymphocyte infusion donor (not recorded which). It is not recorded whose cells these are; they may come from a transplant donor.

This clonotype came up a few times. V and J are TRBV29-1 and TRBJ1-5; 7 bases are shared with TRBD1. The CDR3 length is 13 residues. V was pared by 4 bases and J by 5 bases, with 5 bases of the junction left unmatched. The V gene's germline CDR1 is SQVTM and CDR2 ANQGSEA. This chain's CDR3 is CSVAGGSYQPQHF. Written as DNA, the CDR3 is TGCAGCGTTGCAGGGGGATCCTATCAGCCCCAGCATTTT.

This clonotype was seen only once. The chain is built from TRBV29-1 and TRBJ2-2, with 7 bases fitting TRBD2. This CDR3 comprises 10 residues. Germline V CDR1 and CDR2: SQVTM, ANQGSEA. The CDR3 DNA reads as TGCAGTGCCCTAGCGGAACGGCTGTTTTTT. It yields the protein CSALAERLFF.

V gene TRBV15 combines with J gene TRBJ2-1; no firm D call. The V gene lost 0 bases and the J gene lost 8 bases, with 8 bases spanning the gap. Germline CDR1 and CDR2: LNHNV and YYDKDF (reference sequence). The CDR3 length is 13 residues. The CDR3 here is CATSRDRDHEQFF. CDR3 bases: TGTGCCACCAGCAGAGATAGAGACCATGAGCAGTTCTTC.

The rearrangement joins TRBV5-8 to TRBJ1-6; no reliable D call. This CDR3 has 15 amino acids. Trimming left V 4 bases short and J 6 bases short, with 14 bases between. Looked up from germline, CDR1 is SGHTS and CDR2 is YDEGEE. The CDR3 nucleotides read TGTGCCAGCAGCCAAGTTCGGACCGGTAATTCACCCCTCCACTTT. Its protein is CASSQVRTGNSPLHF.

The chain is built from TRBV3-1 and TRBJ2-1, with 10 bases that match TRBD2. There are 15 residues in the CDR3. Looked up from germline, CDR1 is LGHDT and CDR2 is YNNKEL (reference sequence). V lost 8 bases to trimming and J lost 6 bases; unmatched junction nucleotides: 10. The CDR3 DNA follows: TGTGCCAGCCGGGAAGCGGGGGGGCAAGGCAATGAGCAGTTCTTC. This sequence encodes CASREAGGQGNEQFF.

The V call is TRBV4-3, the J call TRBJ1-6; possibly TRBD1 for D (5 bases). From germline, CDR1 is LGHNA and CDR2 YSLEER. This CDR3 is 19 amino acids long. The ends were cut back, 3 bases at V and 8 bases at J, with 26 bases in the middle. The CDR3 DNA reads TGCGCCAGCAGCCACCTATGGGATGCGGGCCCGCCGGGGGATTCACCCCTCCACTTT. Residues: CASSHLWDAGPPGDSPLHF.

The chain uses TRBV7-2 and TRBJ1-1, with D possibly matching TRBD1 (6 bases). The V gene lost 7 bases and the J gene lost 3 bases, with 15 bases spanning the gap. The CDR3 totals 14 residues. Germline V gives CDR1 SGHTA, CDR2 FQGNSA. The CDR3, as DNA: TGTGCCAGCAACTGGGGGCCGGAGGACACTGAAGCTTTCTTT. Translated, it gives CASNWGPEDTEAFF.

This clonotype was seen more than once but under ten times. This chain joins TRBV9 and TRBJ1-5, with TRBD1 as a possible D gene (6 bases). V was cut by 4 bases and J by 0 bases, with 11 bases left in between. From germline, CDR1 is SGDLS and CDR2 YYNGEE. CDR3 length: 15 residues. This chain's CDR3 is CASSLQGFSNQPQHF. CDR3 sequence (DNA): TGTGCCAGCAGCCTACAGGGTTTTAGCAATCAGCCCCAGCATTTT.

The V call is TRBV28, the J call TRBJ1-5; 7 positions agree with TRBD1. Germline V gene lookup returns CDR1 MDHEN and CDR2 SYDVKM. V was pared by 8 bases and J by 0 bases, with 7 bases of the junction left unmatched. This CDR3 is built from 15 residues. In DNA form, the CDR3 reads TGTGCCAGCGAAAGGACAGGTTATAGCAATCAGCCCCAGCATTTT. Protein product: CASERTGYSNQPQHF.

V is TRBV5-1 and J is TRBJ1-3, with a possible D match to TRBD1 (6 bases). The CDR3 extends over 16 amino acids. V shed 5 bases and J shed 3 bases, with 18 bases lying between them. The germline V gene encodes CDR1 SGHRS and CDR2 YFSETQ. CDR3 sequence: CASSLGAHRVGNTIYF. CDR3 bases: TGCGCCAGCAGTCTAGGGGCCCACAGGGTTGGAAACACCATATATTTT.

This clonotype has just a few counts. V is TRBV5-8 and J is TRBJ2-1; D call uncertain. The CDR3 has 12 amino acids. Trimming shortened V by 1 base and J by 14 bases, and 13 bases separated the two germline ends. Germline assignment: CDR1 SGHTS and CDR2 YDEGEE. The CDR3 protein is CASSLSRRLEFF. In DNA form, the CDR3 reads TGTGCCAGCAGCTTGTCGCGACGTTTGGAGTTCTTC.

This CDR3 reads CASSHLVQSSAGELFF. Here the CDR3 DNA reads TGTGCCAGCAGCCATCTCGTCCAGTCTTCTGCCGGGGAGCTGTTTTTT. The chain recombines TRBV14 with TRBJ2-2; D ambiguous. CDR3 length equals 16 residues. Trimming took 3 bases from V and 6 from J, leaving 17 bases between them. Germline V gene sequence: CDR1 SGHDN, CDR2 FVKESK.

This CDR3 reads CSARPTTPRGTEAFF. The CDR3 region has the DNA TGCAGTGCTAGACCTACGACCCCGAGAGGGACTGAAGCTTTCTTT. J is TRBJ1-1 and V is TRBV20-1; D is undetermined. The V end was cut by 2 bases, the J end by 5 bases, with 18 bases between. This CDR3 has 15 residues. Germline V gene lookup returns CDR1 DFQATT and CDR2 SNEGSKA (reference sequence).

This chain connects TRBV20-1 to TRBJ2-7, with D tentatively TRBD1 or TRBD2 (5 bases each). This CDR3 has 12 amino acids. The germline V gene has CDR1 DFQATT and CDR2 SNEGSKA (reference sequence). V was clipped by 6 bases and J by 6 bases, with 15 bases between them. The CDR3 DNA follows: TGCAGTGCCAGGGACCTCCCGGGCGAGCAGTACTTC. It encodes CSARDLPGEQYF.

At least ten counts were recorded for this clonotype. This chain connects TRBV12-3 or TRBV12-4 to TRBJ1-2; D ambiguous. This CDR3 comprises 13 residues. Deletions cut 4 bases from V and 3 bases from J, with 9 bases between. In DNA, the CDR3 is TGTGCCAGCAGTTCGTCCGGGGACTATGGCTACACCTTC. Protein sequence: CASSSSGDYGYTF.

CDR3 protein: CASSVGETEAFF. The CDR3 coding sequence is TGTGCCAGCAGCGTAGGTGAGACTGAAGCTTTCTTT. The rearrangement joins TRBV9 to TRBJ1-1; D gene unclear. Germline-derived CDR1 and CDR2 are SGDLS and YYNGEE. The CDR3 covers 12 residues. Trimming took off 0 bases at V and 5 bases at J, with 5 bases between the two ends.

V and J are TRBV23-1 and TRBJ2-2; D remains ambiguous. TRBV23-1 is an ORF for which the function is uncertain. Trimming shortened V by 1 base and J by 1 base, and 13 bases separated the two germline ends. The CDR3 runs to 17 residues. CDR3 amino acids: CASSQLRSPLNTGELFF. In nucleotides, the CDR3 is TGCGCCAGCAGTCAATTGAGGTCTCCACTGAACACCGGGGAGCTGTTTTTT.

This clonotype was observed a handful of times. This rearrangement joins TRBV20-1 to TRBJ2-1, with 10 bases identical to TRBD1. Germline CDR1 is DFQATT and CDR2 is SNEGSKA (reference sequence). The CDR3 loop spans 14 amino acids. The CDR3 here is CSPETGGIYNEQFF. CDR3 sequence (DNA): TGCAGCCCCGAGACAGGGGGCATCTACAATGAGCAGTTCTTC.

Comment on this clonotype: This may come from a read error, since a much larger clone is one base off. The chain has TRBV5-1 and TRBJ1-1; maybe TRBD1 (6 bases). Germline-derived CDR1 and CDR2 are SGHRS and YFSETQ. This CDR3 is built from 14 residues. CDR3 residues: CASSLVGGDTVAFF. CDR3 coding DNA: TGCGCCAGCAGCTTGGTAGGTGGGGACACTGTAGCTTTCTTT.

The J gene is TRBJ2-1, the V gene TRBV3-1, with 8 bases fitting TRBD2. Germline V gene data show CDR1 as LGHDT and CDR2 as YNNKEL (reference sequence). Germline trimming cut 4 bases from V and 7 bases from J; bases unmatched to any gene: 9. This CDR3 is built from 15 residues. The DNA for the CDR3 is TGTGCCAGCAGCCGACCGGGACTAGAGATGAATGAGCAGTTCTTC. Its translation is CASSRPGLEMNEQFF.

The rearrangement uses TRBV30 and TRBJ1-2; D call uncertain. Germline V lookup: CDR1 GTSNPN, CDR2 SVGIG (reference sequence). Trimming stripped 2 bases from V and 4 bases from J, with 11 bases between. CDR3 length: 13 amino acids. In DNA, the CDR3 is TGTGCCTGGAGTTCTTGGGCAGGCTATGGCTACACCTTC. The encoded protein is CAWSSWAGYGYTF.